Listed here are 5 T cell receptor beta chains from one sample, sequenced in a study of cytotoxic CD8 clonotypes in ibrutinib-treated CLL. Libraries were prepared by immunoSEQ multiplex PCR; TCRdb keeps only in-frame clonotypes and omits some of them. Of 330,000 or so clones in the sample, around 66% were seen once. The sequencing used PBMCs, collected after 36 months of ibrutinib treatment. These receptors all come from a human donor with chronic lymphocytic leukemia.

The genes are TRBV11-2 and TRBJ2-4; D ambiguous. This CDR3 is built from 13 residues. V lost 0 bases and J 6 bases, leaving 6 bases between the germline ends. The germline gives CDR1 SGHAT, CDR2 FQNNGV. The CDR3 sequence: CASSLDPPNIQYF. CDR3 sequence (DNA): TGTGCCAGCAGCTTAGATCCCCCAAACATTCAGTACTTC. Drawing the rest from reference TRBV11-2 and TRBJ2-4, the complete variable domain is EAGVAQSPRYKIIEKRQSVAFWCNPISGHATLYWYQQILGQGPKLLIQFQNNGVVDDSQLPKDRFSAERLKGVDSTLKIQPAKLEDSAVYLCASSLDPPNIQYFGAGTRLSVL.

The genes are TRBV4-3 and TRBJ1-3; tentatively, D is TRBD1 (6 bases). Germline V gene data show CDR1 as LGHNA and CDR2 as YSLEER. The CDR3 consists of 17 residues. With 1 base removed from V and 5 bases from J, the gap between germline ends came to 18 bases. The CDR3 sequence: CASSQVSLTGYRNTIYF. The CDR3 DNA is TGCGCCAGCAGCCAAGTTTCCCTAACAGGGTACCGAAACACCATATATTTT.

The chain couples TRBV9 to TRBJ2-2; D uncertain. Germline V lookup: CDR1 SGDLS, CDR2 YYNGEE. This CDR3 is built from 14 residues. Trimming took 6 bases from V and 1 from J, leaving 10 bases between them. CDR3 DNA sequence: TGTGCCAGCACTTGGCGGCTGAACACCGGGGAGCTGTTTTTT. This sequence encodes CASTWRLNTGELFF.

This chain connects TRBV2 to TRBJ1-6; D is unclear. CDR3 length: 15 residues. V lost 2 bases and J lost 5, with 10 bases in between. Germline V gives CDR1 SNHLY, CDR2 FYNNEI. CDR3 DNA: TGTGCCAGCAGTGAACGGGGTGTGGATAATTCACCCCTCCACTTT. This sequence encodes CASSERGVDNSPLHF.

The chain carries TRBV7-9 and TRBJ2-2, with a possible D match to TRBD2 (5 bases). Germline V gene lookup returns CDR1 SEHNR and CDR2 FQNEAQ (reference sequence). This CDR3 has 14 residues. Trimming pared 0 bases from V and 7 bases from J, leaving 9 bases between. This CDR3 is CASSLASGSGELFF. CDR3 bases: TGTGCCAGCAGCTTAGCCTCTGGGAGCGGGGAGCTGTTTTTT.